These 3 T cell receptor beta chains originate from one sample sequenced in a study of CD8 T cells in Susac syndrome. It was with random hexamers that 0.5 to 1 ug RNA was reverse transcribed. A single record per CDR3 protein comes from TCRdb applying MiXCR to the immunoSEQ multiplex PCR reads. Of 150,000 to 200,000 distinct CDR3 sequences in the sample, under 95% are singletons; the top ten hold around 0.09%. The specimen was CD4+ T cells from PBMCs. Every receptor here comes from a human donor with multiple sclerosis.

The chain couples TRBV28 to TRBJ1-4, with no clear D. The CDR3 has 16 residues. Trimming took 5 bases from V and 1 from J, leaving 14 bases between them. Germline V lookup: CDR1 MDHEN, CDR2 SYDVKM. CDR3 protein: CASSQVSWVTNEKLFF. The CDR3 region has the DNA TGTGCCAGCAGTCAAGTCTCCTGGGTAACTAATGAAAAACTGTTTTTT.

The rearrangement uses TRBV12-5 and TRBJ2-3; TRBD2 aligns across 11 bases. Germline V CDR1 and CDR2: LGHNT, FRNRAP. The CDR3 length is 17 residues. J gave up 1 base and V 3 bases, and 6 bases lay outside the gene matches. The CDR3: CASGFDLLAGGTDTQYF. For the CDR3, the DNA is TGTGCTAGTGGTTTCGACCTACTAGCGGGGGGCACAGATACGCAGTATTTT.

This chain links TRBV20-1 with TRBJ2-5, with TRBD2 matching 7 bases. Germline V gene lookup returns CDR1 DFQATT and CDR2 SNEGSKA (reference sequence). The J segment lost 2 bases and the V segment lost 4 bases, leaving 1 base of the junction unmatched. This CDR3 region has 12 residues. Here the CDR3 reads CSAKRGQETQYF. CDR3 DNA: TGCAGTGCTAAGCGGGGACAAGAGACCCAGTACTTC.